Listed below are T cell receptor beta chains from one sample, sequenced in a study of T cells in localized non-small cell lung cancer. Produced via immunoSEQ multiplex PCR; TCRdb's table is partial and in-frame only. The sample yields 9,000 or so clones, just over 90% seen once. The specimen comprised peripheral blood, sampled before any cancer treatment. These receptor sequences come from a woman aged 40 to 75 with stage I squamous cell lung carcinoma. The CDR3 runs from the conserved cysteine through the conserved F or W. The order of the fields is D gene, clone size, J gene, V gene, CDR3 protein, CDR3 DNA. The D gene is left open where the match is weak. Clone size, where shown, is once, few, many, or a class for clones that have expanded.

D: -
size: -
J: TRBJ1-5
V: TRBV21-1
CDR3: CASSISCNQPQHF
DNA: TGTGCCAGCAGCATCAGTTGCAATCAGCCCCAGCATTTT

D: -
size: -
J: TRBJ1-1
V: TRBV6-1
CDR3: CASSIQGPVNTEAFF
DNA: TGTGCCAGCAGTATCCAGGGACCCGTGAACACTGAAGCTTTCTTT

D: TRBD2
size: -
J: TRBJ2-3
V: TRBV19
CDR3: CASSRGADTQYF
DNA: TGTGCCAGTAGTCGGGGGGCAGATACGCAGTATTTT

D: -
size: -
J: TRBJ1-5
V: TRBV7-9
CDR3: CASSLGGINQPQHF
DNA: TGTGCCAGCAGCTTAGGGGGAATCAATCAGCCCCAGCATTTT

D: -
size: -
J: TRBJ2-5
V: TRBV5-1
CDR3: CASSSSRGWSETMETQYF
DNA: TGCGCCAGCAGCTCCTCAAGGGGTTGGAGTGAGACTATGGAGACCCAGTACTTC

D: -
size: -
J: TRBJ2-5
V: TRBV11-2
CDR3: CASSLEGQGGETQYF
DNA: TGTGCCAGCAGCTTAGAAGGCCAGGGGGGGGAGACCCAGTACTTC

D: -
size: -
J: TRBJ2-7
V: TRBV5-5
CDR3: CASSGAGPYEQYF
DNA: TGTGCCAGCAGCGGGGCAGGGCCCTACGAGCAGTACTTC

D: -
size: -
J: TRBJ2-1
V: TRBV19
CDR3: CASRSSAYNEQFF
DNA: TGTGCCAGTAGATCTAGCGCATACAATGAGCAGTTCTTC

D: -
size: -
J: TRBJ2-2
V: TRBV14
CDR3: CASSPRMGNGELFF
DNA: TGTGCCAGCAGTCCAAGGATGGGGAACGGGGAGCTGTTTTTT

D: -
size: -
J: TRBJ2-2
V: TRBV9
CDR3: CASSVRRNAGNTGELFF
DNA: TGTGCCAGCAGCGTACGCCGAAACGCTGGGAACACCGGGGAGCTGTTTTTT

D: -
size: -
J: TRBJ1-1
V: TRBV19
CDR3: CASSIELNTEAFF
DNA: TGTGCCAGTAGTATTGAGCTGAACACTGAAGCTTTCTTT

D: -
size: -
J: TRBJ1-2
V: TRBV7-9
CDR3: CAGSRLGGYGYTF
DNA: TGTGCCGGGTCTCGGTTGGGGGGCTATGGCTACACCTTC

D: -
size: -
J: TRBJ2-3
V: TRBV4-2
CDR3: CASSQDVRGGVADTQYF
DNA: TGTGCCAGCAGCCAAGATGTAAGGGGGGGCGTAGCAGATACGCAGTATTTT

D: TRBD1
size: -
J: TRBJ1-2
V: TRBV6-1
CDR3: CASSEALTGPYGYTF
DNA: TGTGCCAGCAGTGAAGCTTTGACAGGGCCCTATGGCTACACCTTC

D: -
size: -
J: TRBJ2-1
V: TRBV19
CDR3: CASSIVPGRSSYNEQFF
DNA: TGTGCCAGTAGTATAGTACCGGGGCGGAGCTCCTACAATGAGCAGTTCTTC

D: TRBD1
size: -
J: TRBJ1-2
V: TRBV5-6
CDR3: CASSPGTGHLGYTF
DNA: TGTGCCAGCAGCCCGGGGACAGGGCATCTCGGCTACACCTTC

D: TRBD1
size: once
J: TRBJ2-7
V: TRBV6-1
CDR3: CASKGQGPYEQYF
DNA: TGTGCCAGTAAGGGACAGGGTCCCTACGAGCAGTACTTC

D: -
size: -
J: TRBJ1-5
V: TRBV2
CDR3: CASMQNSNQPQHF
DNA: TGTGCCAGCATGCAGAATAGCAATCAGCCCCAGCATTTT

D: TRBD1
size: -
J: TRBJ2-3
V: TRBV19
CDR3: CASSIQDRVGDTQYF
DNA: TGTGCCAGTAGTATACAGGACAGGGTTGGAGATACGCAGTATTTT

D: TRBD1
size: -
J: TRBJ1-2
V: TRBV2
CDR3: CASGTGRGYTF
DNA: TGTGCCAGCGGGACAGGGCGAGGCTACACCTTC

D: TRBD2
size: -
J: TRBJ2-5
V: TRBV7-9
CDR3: CASSQSGGGETQYF
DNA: TGTGCCAGCAGCCAGAGCGGGGGAGGCGAGACCCAGTACTTC

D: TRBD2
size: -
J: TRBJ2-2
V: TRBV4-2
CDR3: CASSQEVSGGPDTGELFF
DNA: TGTGCCAGCAGCCAAGAGGTCTCGGGGGGGCCCGACACCGGGGAGCTGTTTTTT

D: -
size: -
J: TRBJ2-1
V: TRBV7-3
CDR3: CASSLGTPNNEQFF
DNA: TGTGCCAGCAGCTTAGGCACCCCCAACAATGAGCAGTTCTTC

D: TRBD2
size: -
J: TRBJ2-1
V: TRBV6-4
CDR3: CASTPNGGENNEQFF
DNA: TGTGCCAGCACCCCAAATGGGGGGGAAAACAATGAGCAGTTCTTC

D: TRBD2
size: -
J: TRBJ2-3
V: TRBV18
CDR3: CASSPERLAGITDTQYF
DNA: TGTGCCAGCTCACCCGAAAGGCTAGCGGGGATCACAGATACGCAGTATTTT

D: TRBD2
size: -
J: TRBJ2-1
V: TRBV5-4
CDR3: CASSLVGSGGADNEQFF
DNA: TGTGCCAGCAGCTTGGTTGGTAGCGGGGGGGCCGACAATGAGCAGTTCTTC

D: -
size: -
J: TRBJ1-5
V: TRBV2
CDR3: CASRLVIIGEPQHF
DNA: TGTGCCAGCAGACTGGTAATAATTGGCGAGCCCCAGCATTTT

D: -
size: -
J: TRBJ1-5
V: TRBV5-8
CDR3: CASSFQWGSNQPQHF
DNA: TGTGCCAGCAGCTTTCAATGGGGGAGCAATCAGCCCCAGCATTTT

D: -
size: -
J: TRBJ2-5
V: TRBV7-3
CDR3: CASSYRVAETQYF
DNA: TGTGCCAGCAGTTACAGGGTAGCGGAGACCCAGTACTTC

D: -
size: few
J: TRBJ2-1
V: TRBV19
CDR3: CASSIVEGVSSYNEQFF
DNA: TGTGCCAGTAGTATCGTCGAAGGGGTTAGCTCCTACAATGAGCAGTTCTTC

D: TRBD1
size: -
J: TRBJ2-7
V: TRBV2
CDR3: CASSEDRVQNEQYF
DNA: TGTGCCAGCAGCGAGGACAGGGTCCAAAACGAGCAGTACTTC

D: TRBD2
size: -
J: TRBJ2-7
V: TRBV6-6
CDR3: CASKASGYEQYF
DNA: TGTGCCAGCAAGGCTAGCGGATACGAGCAGTACTTC

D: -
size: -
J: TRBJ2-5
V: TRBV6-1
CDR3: CASSELNFGRYQETQYF
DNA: TGTGCCAGCAGTGAACTGAATTTTGGTCGCTACCAAGAGACCCAGTACTTC

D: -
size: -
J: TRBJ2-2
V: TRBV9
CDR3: CASSMNTGELFF
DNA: TGTGCCAGCAGTATGAACACCGGGGAGCTGTTTTTT

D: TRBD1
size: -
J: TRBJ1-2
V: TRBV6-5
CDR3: CASSYSRTGGNYGYTF
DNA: TGTGCCAGCAGTTACTCGAGGACAGGGGGGAACTATGGCTACACCTTC

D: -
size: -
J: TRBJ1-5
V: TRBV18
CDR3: CASSYAGRNQPQHF
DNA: TGTGCCAGCTCCTACGCCGGCCGAAATCAGCCCCAGCATTTT

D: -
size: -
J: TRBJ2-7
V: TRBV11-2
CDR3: CASSLGGAETYEQYF
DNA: TGTGCCAGCAGCTTAGGAGGGGCGGAAACCTACGAGCAGTACTTC

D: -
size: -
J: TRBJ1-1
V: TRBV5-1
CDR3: CASSLQGQAFF
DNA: TGCGCCAGCAGCTTGCAGGGGCAAGCTTTCTTT

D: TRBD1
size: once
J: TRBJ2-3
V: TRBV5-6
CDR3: CASSLSWRDRGYTDTQYF
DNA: TGTGCCAGCAGCTTGTCATGGCGGGACAGGGGTTACACAGATACGCAGTATTTT